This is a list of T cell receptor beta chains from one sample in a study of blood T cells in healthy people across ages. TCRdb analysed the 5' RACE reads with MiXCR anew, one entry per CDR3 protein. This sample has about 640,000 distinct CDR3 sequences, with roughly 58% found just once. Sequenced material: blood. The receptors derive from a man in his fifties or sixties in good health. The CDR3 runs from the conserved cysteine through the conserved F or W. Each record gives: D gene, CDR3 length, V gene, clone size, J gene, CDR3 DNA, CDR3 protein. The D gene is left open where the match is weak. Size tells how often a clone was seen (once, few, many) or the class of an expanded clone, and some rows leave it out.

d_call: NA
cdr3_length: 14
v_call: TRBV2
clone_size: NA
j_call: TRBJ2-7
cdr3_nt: TGTGCCAGCAACGTACGGGGGTCGGGTAATGAGCAGTACTTC
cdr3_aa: CASNVRGSGNEQYF

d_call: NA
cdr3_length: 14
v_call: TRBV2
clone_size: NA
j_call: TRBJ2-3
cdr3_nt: TGTGCCAGCACCTATTTGACGCAGAGAGATACGCAGTATTTT
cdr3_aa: CASTYLTQRDTQYF

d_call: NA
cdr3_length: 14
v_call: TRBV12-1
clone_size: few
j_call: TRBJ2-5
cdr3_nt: TGTGCCAGCAGCTATACAGGGCTACAAGAGACCCAGTACTTC
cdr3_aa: CASSYTGLQETQYF

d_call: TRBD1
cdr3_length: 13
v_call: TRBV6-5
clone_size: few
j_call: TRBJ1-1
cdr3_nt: TGTGCCAGCAGGCCACAGGGGGCCACTGAAGCTTTCTTT
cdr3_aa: CASRPQGATEAFF

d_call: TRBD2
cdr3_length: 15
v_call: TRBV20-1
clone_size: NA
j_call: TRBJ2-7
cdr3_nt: TGCAGTGCTAGGAGATCTAGCGGGGCCACCTACGAGCAGTACTTC
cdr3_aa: CSARRSSGATYEQYF

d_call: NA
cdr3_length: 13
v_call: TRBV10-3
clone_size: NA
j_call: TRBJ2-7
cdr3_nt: TGTGCCATCAGCTCGACGGGTGTAGGCGAGCAGTACTTC
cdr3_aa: CAISSTGVGEQYF

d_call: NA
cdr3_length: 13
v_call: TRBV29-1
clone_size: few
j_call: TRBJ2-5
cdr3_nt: TGCAGCGTTGACCCGGACGGCGGGTTGACCCAGTACTTC
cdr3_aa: CSVDPDGGLTQYF

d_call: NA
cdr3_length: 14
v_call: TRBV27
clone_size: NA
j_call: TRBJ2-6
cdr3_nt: TGTGCCACAGGACAGCGCCTCGGGGCCAACGTCCTGACTTTC
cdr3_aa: CATGQRLGANVLTF

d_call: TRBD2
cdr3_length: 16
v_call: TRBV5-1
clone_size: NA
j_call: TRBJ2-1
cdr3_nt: TGCGCCAGCAGCTTGGCGGGCGGGGGGCCCTACAATGAGCAGTTCTTC
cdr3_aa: CASSLAGGGPYNEQFF

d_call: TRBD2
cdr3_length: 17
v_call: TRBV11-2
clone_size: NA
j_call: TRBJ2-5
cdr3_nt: TGTGCCAGCAGCTTAGATCTGGGTAGCGGGGTCCAAGAGACCCAGTACTTC
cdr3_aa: CASSLDLGSGVQETQYF

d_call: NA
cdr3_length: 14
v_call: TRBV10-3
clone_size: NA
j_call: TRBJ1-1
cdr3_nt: TGTGCCATCAGTGAAAAGGGAATTGTTTCTGAAGCTTTCTTT
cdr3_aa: CAISEKGIVSEAFF

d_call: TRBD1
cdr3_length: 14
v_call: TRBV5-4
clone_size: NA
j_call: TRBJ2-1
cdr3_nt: TGTGCCGTAAGGGGACAGGGGCGGTACAATGAGCAGTTCTTC
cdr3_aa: CAVRGQGRYNEQFF

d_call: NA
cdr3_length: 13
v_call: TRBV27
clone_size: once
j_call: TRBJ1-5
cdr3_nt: TGTGCCAGCAGACGGGATCGCGATCAGCCCCAGCATTTT
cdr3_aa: CASRRDRDQPQHF

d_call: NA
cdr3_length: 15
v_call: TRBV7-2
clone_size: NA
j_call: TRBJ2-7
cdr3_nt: TGTGCCAGCAGTTTAACCCCGGGACACTTCTACGAGCAGTACTTC
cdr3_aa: CASSLTPGHFYEQYF

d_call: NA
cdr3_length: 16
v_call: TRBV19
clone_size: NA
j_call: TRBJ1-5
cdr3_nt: TGTGCCAGTAGTATTACTTCGGGACAAGGCAATCAGCCCCAGCATTTT
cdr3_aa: CASSITSGQGNQPQHF

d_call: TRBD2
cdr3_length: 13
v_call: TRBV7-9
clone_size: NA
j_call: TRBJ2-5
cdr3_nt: TGTGCCAGCAGTGCGGGGGGTGCAGAGACCCAGTACTTC
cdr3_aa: CASSAGGAETQYF

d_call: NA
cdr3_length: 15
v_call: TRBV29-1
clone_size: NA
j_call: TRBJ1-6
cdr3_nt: TGCAGCGTTGGGGAGGGGCAGGGCAATAATTCACCCCTCCACTTT
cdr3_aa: CSVGEGQGNNSPLHF

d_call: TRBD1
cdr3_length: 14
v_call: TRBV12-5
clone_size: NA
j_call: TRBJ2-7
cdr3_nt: TGTGCTAGTGGTAGGGGACAGGATTCGGCCGAGCAGTACTTC
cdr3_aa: CASGRGQDSAEQYF

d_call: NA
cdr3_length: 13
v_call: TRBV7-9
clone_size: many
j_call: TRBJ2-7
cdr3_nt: TGTGCCAGCAGCTTAGGGGGGAACTACGAGCAGTACTTC
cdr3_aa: CASSLGGNYEQYF

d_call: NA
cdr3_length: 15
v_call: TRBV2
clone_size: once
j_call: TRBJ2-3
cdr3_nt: TGTGCCAGCCGCAGGGGGGCAGGAGTCACAGATACGCAGTATTTT
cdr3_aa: CASRRGAGVTDTQYF

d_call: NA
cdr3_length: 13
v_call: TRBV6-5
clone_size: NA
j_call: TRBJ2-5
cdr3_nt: TGTGCCAGCAGTTTTAGGGACTCAGAGACCCAGTACTTC
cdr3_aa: CASSFRDSETQYF

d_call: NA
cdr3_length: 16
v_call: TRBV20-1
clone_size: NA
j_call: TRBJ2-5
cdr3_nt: TGCAGTGCTAGAGGTCGAAGGCTAGTGGAACAAGAGACCCAGTACTTC
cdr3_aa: CSARGRRLVEQETQYF

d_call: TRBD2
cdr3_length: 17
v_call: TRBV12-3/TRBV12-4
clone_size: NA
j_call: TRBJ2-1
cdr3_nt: TGTGCCAGCAGACCGGGACTATCCTGGGGGGCCTACAATGAGCAGTTCTTC
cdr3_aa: CASRPGLSWGAYNEQFF

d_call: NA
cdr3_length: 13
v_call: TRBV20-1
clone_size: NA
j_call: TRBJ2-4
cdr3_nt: TGCAGTGCTAGAGTCGAGGCAATCGCGCTAGAGTACTTC
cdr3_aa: CSARVEAIALEYF

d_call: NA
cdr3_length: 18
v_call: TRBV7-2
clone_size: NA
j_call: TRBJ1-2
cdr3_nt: TGTGCCAGCAGCTTAGCGAGCGCACCGGGGGGATCCAACTATGGCTACACCTTC
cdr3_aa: CASSLASAPGGSNYGYTF

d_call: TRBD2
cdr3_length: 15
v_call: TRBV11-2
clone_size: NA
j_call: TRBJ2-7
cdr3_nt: TGTGCCAGCAGCTTCGTCGGGCGGGGGTCCTACGAGCAGTACTTC
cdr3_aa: CASSFVGRGSYEQYF

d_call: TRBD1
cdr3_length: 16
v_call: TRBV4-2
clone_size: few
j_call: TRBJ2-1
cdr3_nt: TGTGCCAGCAGCCAGGGTCGGCACACAGGGGACAATGAGCAGTTCTTC
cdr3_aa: CASSQGRHTGDNEQFF

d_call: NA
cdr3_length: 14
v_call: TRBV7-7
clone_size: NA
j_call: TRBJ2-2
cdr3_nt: TGTGCCAGCAGCCTATCACTAGAGGGCGGGGAGCTGTTTTTT
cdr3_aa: CASSLSLEGGELFF

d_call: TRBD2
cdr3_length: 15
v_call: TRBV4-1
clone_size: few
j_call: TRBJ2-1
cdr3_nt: TGCGCCAGCAGCCTCAATAGCGGGGGGGCCAATGAGCAGTTCTTC
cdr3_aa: CASSLNSGGANEQFF

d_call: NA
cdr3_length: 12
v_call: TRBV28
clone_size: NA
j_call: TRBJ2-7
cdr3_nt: TGTGCCAGCAGTTCCCCGTTTCGGGAGCAGTACTTC
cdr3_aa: CASSSPFREQYF

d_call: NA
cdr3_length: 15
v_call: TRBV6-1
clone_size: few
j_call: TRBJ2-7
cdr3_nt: TGTGCCAGCAGTTGGGGGGGCGGGGGAGCCTACGAGCAGTACTTC
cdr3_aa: CASSWGGGGAYEQYF

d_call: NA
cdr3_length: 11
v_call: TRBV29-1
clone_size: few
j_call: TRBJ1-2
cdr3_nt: TGCAGCGTTGAGAGGGCGTGGGGCTACACCTTC
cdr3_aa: CSVERAWGYTF

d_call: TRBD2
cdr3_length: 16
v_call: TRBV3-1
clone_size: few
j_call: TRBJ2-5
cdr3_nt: TGTGCCAGCAGCCAAGATCCCGGGGGGTCCGAAGAGACCCAGTACTTC
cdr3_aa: CASSQDPGGSEETQYF

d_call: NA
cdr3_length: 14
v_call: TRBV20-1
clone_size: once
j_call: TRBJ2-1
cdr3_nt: TGCAGTGCTAGTCTTCCCCCACATAACAATGAGCAGTTCTTC
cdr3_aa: CSASLPPHNNEQFF

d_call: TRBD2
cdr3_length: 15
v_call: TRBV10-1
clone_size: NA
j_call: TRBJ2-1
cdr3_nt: TGCGCCAGCAGCGCATCTAGCGGCTCCTACAATGAGCAGTTCTTC
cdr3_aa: CASSASSGSYNEQFF

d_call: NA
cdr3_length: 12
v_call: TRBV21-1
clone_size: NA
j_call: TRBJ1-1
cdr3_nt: TGTGCCAGCAGCAAAGGCTCCGCTGAAGCTTTCTTT
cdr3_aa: CASSKGSAEAFF

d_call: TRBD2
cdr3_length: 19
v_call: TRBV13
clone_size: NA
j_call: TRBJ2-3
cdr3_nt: TGTGCCAGCAGCGGCTACCCGGGACTAGCCCTCTTTTCCACAGATACGCAGTATTTT
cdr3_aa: CASSGYPGLALFSTDTQYF

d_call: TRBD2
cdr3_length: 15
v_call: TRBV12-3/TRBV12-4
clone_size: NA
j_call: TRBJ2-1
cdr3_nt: TGTGCCAGCAGTTTAAGGGGCGGGGGGCCCAATGAGCAGTTCTTC
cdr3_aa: CASSLRGGGPNEQFF

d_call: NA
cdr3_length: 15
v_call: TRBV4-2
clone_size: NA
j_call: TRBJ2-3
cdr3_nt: TGTGCCAGCAGCCAAGTCCCGGGGGCCTCAGATACGCAGTATTTT
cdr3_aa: CASSQVPGASDTQYF

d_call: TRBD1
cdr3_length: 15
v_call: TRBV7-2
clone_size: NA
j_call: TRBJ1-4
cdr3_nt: TGTGCCAGCAGCATTACCGGGACAGCCGATGAAAAACTGTTTTTT
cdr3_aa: CASSITGTADEKLFF

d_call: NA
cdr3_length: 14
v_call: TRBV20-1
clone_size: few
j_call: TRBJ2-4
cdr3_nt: TGCAGTGCTAGAGAAAACAGGTTCGGGGACATTCAGTACTTC
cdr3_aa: CSARENRFGDIQYF

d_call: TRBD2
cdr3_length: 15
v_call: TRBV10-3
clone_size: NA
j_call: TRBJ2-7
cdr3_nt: TGTGCCATCAGCGGACTAGCGGGGGGGTACTACGAGCAGTACTTC
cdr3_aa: CAISGLAGGYYEQYF

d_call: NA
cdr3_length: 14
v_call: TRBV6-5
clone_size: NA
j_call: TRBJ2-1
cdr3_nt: TGTGCCAGCACCACCGGACAGACCTACAATGAGCAGTTCTTC
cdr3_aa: CASTTGQTYNEQFF

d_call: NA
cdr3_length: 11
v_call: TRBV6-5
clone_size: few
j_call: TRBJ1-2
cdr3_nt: TGTGCCAGCAATGGGGCGAGTGGCTACACCTTC
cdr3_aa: CASNGASGYTF

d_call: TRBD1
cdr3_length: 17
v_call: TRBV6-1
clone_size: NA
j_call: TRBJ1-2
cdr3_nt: TGTGCCAGCAGTGAATCGGGACAGGGGCGGGCTAACTATGGCTACACCTTC
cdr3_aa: CASSESGQGRANYGYTF

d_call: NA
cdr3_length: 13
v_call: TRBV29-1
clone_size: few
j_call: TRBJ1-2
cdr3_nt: TGCAGCGTTGAAGATGCGGTTAGGGCTGGCTACACCTTC
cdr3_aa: CSVEDAVRAGYTF

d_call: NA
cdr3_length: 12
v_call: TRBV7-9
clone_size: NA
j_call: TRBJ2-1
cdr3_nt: TGTGCCAGCAGCTTAGTCTCCCATGAGCAGTTCTTC
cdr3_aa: CASSLVSHEQFF